This is a list of T cell receptor beta chains from one sample in a study of blood T cell repertoires in COVID-19. Clones were sequenced by immunoSEQ multiplex PCR, and TCRdb holds only the in-frame ones, with some missing. The sample holds around 330,000 clones, around 88% seen once. The sequencing input was peripheral blood. The receptor set was obtained from a woman in her 30s with COVID-19, enrolled during active disease. Both conserved end residues are part of each CDR3. Each record gives: clone size, J gene, V gene, D gene, CDR3 protein, CDR3 DNA. D genes are given only for firm matches. Size values are once, few and many counts, or a class for expanded clones, and some rows have none.

size: NA
J: TRBJ2-1
V: TRBV11-3
D: TRBD2
CDR3: CASSPRGGTSGGESYNEQFF
DNA: TGTGCCAGCAGCCCCCGTGGTGGGACTAGCGGGGGTGAGTCCTACAATGAGCAGTTCTTC

size: NA
J: TRBJ1-5
V: TRBV6-5
D: NA
CDR3: CASSRHIANQPQHF
DNA: TGTGCCAGCAGTCGTCATATAGCAAATCAGCCCCAGCATTTT

size: NA
J: TRBJ1-3
V: TRBV10-3
D: TRBD1
CDR3: CAVGSRGGNTIYF
DNA: TGTGCCGTCGGGTCCAGGGGGGGAAACACCATATATTTT

size: NA
J: TRBJ2-3
V: TRBV6-2/TRBV6-3
D: TRBD1
CDR3: CASSYGGQDRHTQYF
DNA: TGTGCCAGCAGTTACGGGGGACAGGACCGGCATACGCAGTATTTT

size: NA
J: TRBJ1-4
V: TRBV29-1
D: TRBD1
CDR3: CSVQTGTDLKGLFF
DNA: TGCAGCGTCCAGACAGGGACGGACCTGAAAGGGCTGTTTTTT

size: NA
J: TRBJ2-3
V: TRBV7-6
D: TRBD2
CDR3: CASSSYMTSGGTDTQYF
DNA: TGTGCCAGCAGCTCGTACATGACTAGCGGGGGCACAGATACGCAGTATTTT

size: NA
J: TRBJ1-1
V: TRBV2
D: NA
CDR3: CASSTSGRYTEAFF
DNA: TGTGCCAGCAGTACTAGTGGACGGTACACTGAAGCTTTCTTT

size: NA
J: TRBJ1-1
V: TRBV7-2
D: TRBD1
CDR3: CASSPPPGAGGTEAFF
DNA: TGTGCCAGCAGCCCACCCCCGGGGGCAGGGGGCACTGAAGCTTTCTTT

size: NA
J: TRBJ1-1
V: TRBV27
D: NA
CDR3: CASSFSPQGTEAFF
DNA: TGTGCCAGCAGTTTCTCCCCTCAGGGGACTGAAGCTTTCTTT

size: once
J: TRBJ2-3
V: TRBV7-2
D: TRBD2
CDR3: CASSLDPGGLGDTQYF
DNA: TGTGCCAGCAGCTTAGATCCGGGGGGGCTCGGAGATACGCAGTATTTT

size: NA
J: TRBJ1-1
V: TRBV18
D: NA
CDR3: CASSRDRKNTEAFF
DNA: TGTGCCAGCTCACGCGACAGAAAGAACACTGAAGCTTTCTTT

size: NA
J: TRBJ2-1
V: TRBV2
D: TRBD1
CDR3: CASTPTGSYNEQFF
DNA: TGTGCCAGCACCCCGACAGGGTCCTACAATGAGCAGTTCTTC

size: NA
J: TRBJ2-5
V: TRBV28
D: TRBD2
CDR3: CASKRGGVETQYF
DNA: TGTGCCAGCAAACGGGGGGGCGTAGAGACCCAGTACTTC

size: once
J: TRBJ2-3
V: TRBV10-3
D: TRBD2
CDR3: CATRTSGGADTQYF
DNA: TGTGCCACCAGGACTAGCGGGGGAGCAGATACGCAGTATTTT

size: NA
J: TRBJ1-2
V: TRBV27
D: NA
CDR3: CASSFAGVDGYTF
DNA: TGTGCCAGCAGTTTTGCAGGGGTTGATGGCTACACCTTC

size: NA
J: TRBJ1-1
V: TRBV2
D: TRBD1
CDR3: CASSAGGPTEAFF
DNA: TGTGCCAGCAGTGCAGGGGGACCCACTGAAGCTTTCTTT

size: NA
J: TRBJ1-2
V: TRBV6-2/TRBV6-3
D: TRBD1
CDR3: CASSYSDRGLYGYTF
DNA: TGTGCCAGCAGTTATTCGGACAGGGGCCTTTACGGCTACACCTTC

size: few
J: TRBJ1-6
V: TRBV5-8
D: TRBD1
CDR3: CASNPGQLNSPLHF
DNA: TGTGCCAGCAACCCGGGACAGCTCAATTCACCCCTCCACTTT

size: NA
J: TRBJ1-6
V: TRBV6-5
D: TRBD1
CDR3: CASAQGNSPLHF
DNA: TGTGCCAGCGCACAGGGGAATTCACCCCTCCACTTT

size: few
J: TRBJ2-7
V: TRBV2
D: TRBD2
CDR3: CASSEAASGNYEQYF
DNA: TGTGCCAGCAGTGAAGCGGCTAGCGGGAACTACGAGCAGTACTTC

size: NA
J: TRBJ2-3
V: TRBV6-2/TRBV6-3
D: TRBD2
CDR3: CASSLGTSGGSTDTQYF
DNA: TGTGCCAGCAGCCTCGGGACTAGCGGGGGGAGCACAGATACGCAGTATTTT

size: NA
J: TRBJ1-3
V: TRBV4-2
D: TRBD1
CDR3: CASSQQGAGNTIYF
DNA: TGTGCCAGCAGCCAACAGGGGGCTGGAAACACCATATATTTT

size: NA
J: TRBJ2-5
V: TRBV5-1
D: NA
CDR3: CASSLEEGRETQYF
DNA: TGCGCCAGCAGCTTAGAAGAAGGGAGAGAGACCCAGTACTTC

size: NA
J: TRBJ2-7
V: TRBV15
D: NA
CDR3: CATSRDISYEQYF
DNA: TGTGCCACCAGCAGAGATATCTCCTACGAGCAGTACTTC

size: NA
J: TRBJ1-3
V: TRBV5-4
D: NA
CDR3: CASSVGQPSGNTIYF
DNA: TGTGCCAGCAGCGTAGGACAGCCCTCTGGAAACACCATATATTTT

size: NA
J: TRBJ2-4
V: TRBV3-1/TRBV3-2
D: TRBD1
CDR3: CASSETGYDIQYF
DNA: TGTGCCAGCAGCGAGACAGGGTATGACATTCAGTACTTC

size: NA
J: TRBJ2-7
V: TRBV6-1
D: TRBD1
CDR3: CASSEPPGQGYEQYF
DNA: TGTGCCAGCAGTGAACCGCCGGGACAGGGTTACGAGCAGTACTTC

size: NA
J: TRBJ2-3
V: TRBV27
D: NA
CDR3: CASSFLQAADTQYF
DNA: TGTGCCAGCAGCTTCCTACAGGCCGCAGATACGCAGTATTTT

size: NA
J: TRBJ1-4
V: TRBV2
D: NA
CDR3: CASSENGREGEKLFF
DNA: TGTGCCAGCAGTGAAAACGGGAGGGAGGGAGAAAAACTGTTTTTT

size: few
J: TRBJ2-2
V: TRBV18
D: NA
CDR3: CASSRDPTGELFF
DNA: TGTGCCAGCTCACGAGATCCCACCGGGGAGCTGTTTTTT

size: once
J: TRBJ2-2
V: TRBV18
D: TRBD1
CDR3: CASSRDRDGELFF
DNA: TGTGCCAGCTCACGAGACAGGGACGGGGAGCTGTTTTTT

size: few
J: TRBJ1-5
V: TRBV6-4
D: TRBD1
CDR3: CASSDSDRGYNQPQHF
DNA: TGTGCCAGCAGTGACTCGGACAGGGGCTACAATCAGCCCCAGCATTTT

size: NA
J: TRBJ1-2
V: TRBV28
D: TRBD1
CDR3: CASRGQGEGYGYTF
DNA: TGTGCCAGCAGGGGACAGGGGGAGGGCTATGGCTACACCTTC

size: few
J: TRBJ2-1
V: TRBV5-3
D: NA
CDR3: CARSPLPAKPYNEQFF
DNA: TGTGCCAGAAGCCCCCTCCCAGCGAAACCCTACAATGAGCAGTTCTTC

size: NA
J: TRBJ1-2
V: TRBV29-1
D: NA
CDR3: CSASGWYGYTF
DNA: TGCAGCGCATCGGGGTGGTATGGCTACACCTTC

size: NA
J: TRBJ1-1
V: TRBV2
D: TRBD1
CDR3: CASSGGTGLFF
DNA: TGTGCCAGCAGCGGCGGGACAGGGCTATTCTTT

size: NA
J: TRBJ2-2
V: TRBV14
D: TRBD2
CDR3: CASSQNERGPGELFF
DNA: TGTGCCAGCAGCCAGAATGAGCGGGGGCCCGGGGAGCTGTTTTTT

size: NA
J: TRBJ1-3
V: TRBV7-2
D: NA
CDR3: CASSLGAGANTIYF
DNA: TGTGCCAGCAGCTTAGGTGCAGGGGCTAACACCATATATTTT

size: NA
J: TRBJ2-5
V: TRBV6-6
D: NA
CDR3: CASSSGGTQYF
DNA: TGTGCCAGCAGTTCCGGGGGTACCCAGTACTTC

size: NA
J: TRBJ1-1
V: TRBV5-4
D: TRBD1
CDR3: CASSPVNTDRATEAFF
DNA: TGTGCCAGCAGCCCCGTCAATACCGACAGGGCCACTGAAGCTTTCTTT

size: NA
J: TRBJ1-2
V: TRBV4-3
D: TRBD1
CDR3: CASSQARTGLFNYGYTF
DNA: TGCGCCAGCAGCCAAGCCCGGACAGGGCTTTTCAACTATGGCTACACCTTC

size: NA
J: TRBJ2-7
V: TRBV4-2
D: TRBD1
CDR3: CASSPEAQGAKYEQYF
DNA: TGTGCCAGCAGCCCGGAGGCACAGGGGGCTAAGTACGAGCAGTACTTC

size: NA
J: TRBJ1-2
V: TRBV4-1
D: NA
CDR3: CASSQTRGSNYGYTF
DNA: TGCGCCAGCAGCCAAACTAGAGGTTCTAACTATGGCTACACCTTC

size: NA
J: TRBJ2-2
V: TRBV9
D: TRBD1
CDR3: CASSVGQPPGELFF
DNA: TGTGCCAGCAGCGTGGGACAGCCCCCCGGGGAGCTGTTTTTT

size: NA
J: TRBJ2-7
V: TRBV21-1
D: NA
CDR3: CASSNYLSDLGTFFYEQYF
DNA: TGTGCCAGCAGCAACTACCTCAGCGATCTTGGGACATTCTTCTACGAGCAGTACTTC

size: once
J: TRBJ2-5
V: TRBV29-1
D: TRBD1
CDR3: CSVTGQGWETQYF
DNA: TGCAGCGTTACTGGACAGGGATGGGAGACCCAGTACTTC

size: NA
J: TRBJ2-3
V: TRBV3-1/TRBV3-2
D: TRBD2
CDR3: CATGSGGAGDTQYF
DNA: TGTGCCACCGGAAGCGGGGGGGCCGGGGATACGCAGTATTTT

size: NA
J: TRBJ1-2
V: TRBV6-5
D: NA
CDR3: CASSYYGGTYGYTF
DNA: TGTGCCAGCAGTTACTACGGCGGAACCTATGGCTACACCTTC

size: NA
J: TRBJ2-3
V: TRBV2
D: TRBD2
CDR3: CASSAGGVTDTQYF
DNA: TGTGCCAGCAGTGCGGGGGGGGTCACAGATACGCAGTATTTT

size: NA
J: TRBJ2-3
V: TRBV27
D: NA
CDR3: CAIRLHGDTQYF
DNA: TGTGCCATCAGACTACACGGGGATACGCAGTATTTT

size: NA
J: TRBJ2-3
V: TRBV30
D: NA
CDR3: CAWSSWDSTDTQYF
DNA: TGTGCCTGGAGTTCATGGGACTCGACAGATACGCAGTATTTT

size: NA
J: TRBJ2-3
V: TRBV11-3
D: NA
CDR3: CASSPLGHSTDTQYF
DNA: TGTGCCAGCAGCCCCCTAGGACATAGCACAGATACGCAGTATTTT

size: NA
J: TRBJ2-1
V: TRBV3-1/TRBV3-2
D: TRBD2
CDR3: CASSQGDLAGYNEQFF
DNA: TGTGCCAGCAGCCAAGGTGACCTAGCGGGGTACAATGAGCAGTTCTTC

size: few
J: TRBJ1-1
V: TRBV7-6
D: NA
CDR3: CATIPGAGVGTEAFF
DNA: TGTGCCACCATACCTGGGGCAGGGGTGGGCACTGAAGCTTTCTTT